Detailed here is one TCR beta chain. It lacks a known antigen. No much larger clone is present one base from it, and per-base qualities are unavailable. Per the publication, the time point label means: about 28 days (+/-7) after the second vaccine dose. AZD1222 recipients with second doses at about 4 weeks or about 12 weeks were pooled, because spike-specific TCR depth and breadth did not differ between schedules. Vaccinee samples were obtained from the UK trials COV001 and COV002, which included a single-blind randomized controlled phase 2/3 trial of AZD1222 (ChAdOx1 nCoV-19) in healthy adults. Trial participant PBMC samples were collected at day 0 and day 28 after the second dose for TCRbeta chain sequencing. From the cysteine up to the phenylalanine, the CDR3 has a length of 13 residues. Solely the CDR3 DNA is kept, with 39 bases framed from the first base. The trim is 8 bases for V and 10 bases for J, with a gap of 15 bases between the germline ends. Based on the germline V gene, the CDR1 and CDR2 sequences are MNHEY and SVGAGI.

The CDR3 regions of human TCRbeta chains were analyzed by immunosequencing. The original pipeline was this. Repertoire TCRs were checked for matches against a reference library of SARS-CoV-2-specific TCRs that had been generated using the MIRA antigen-specificity platform. Breadth meant the fraction of unique TCRs that were SARS-CoV-2-associated, whereas depth meant the fraction of total T cells that were SARS-CoV-2-associated. Using the MIRA data, each spike-specific TCR was mapped to the spike region that the TCR reacts to and placed in a CD4 or CD8 class. Log10-transformed breadth and depth values were compared by one-way ANOVA with Sidak's multiple comparisons tests. This is the immuneACCESS table as TCRdb keeps it, with only in-frame sequences that have V and J called. A part of the clones is gone; compared with another copy, unresolved V genes explain less than half, and the rest is unexplained. The V and J calls and clone size come from that table; D and trimming were worked out from the DNA. For this sample the table gives around 89,000 clones, of which 70% to 90% were detected only once. The ten largest clones represent about 6.1% of the sample.

These data belong to a study of T cell responses to AZD1222 COVID-19 vaccine (dated by TCRdb to the early 2020s). Turning to the overall study: A total of more than 230 trial participants underwent TCR sequencing, of whom about 210 had received two doses of AZD1222 and about 25 had received two doses of the MenACWY control vaccine. Enrollment into the trials was organized by age into subgroups of 18-55, 56-69 and 70-plus years, and those subgroups contained roughly 150, 30 and 60 TCR-sequenced participants, respectively.

Points the paper makes about the study in general: Most participants were white British and females outnumbered males, and the authors suggested that clonal diversity may have been underestimated. Because no samples from the day 14 peak response were available, repertoires could be characterized only after the peak T cell response. Nearly half of unique spike-specific TCRs reportedly recognized epitopes outside regions mutated in the B.1.351 and B.1.1.7 variants. Spike-specific TCR breadth and depth rose significantly after two AZD1222 doses compared with day 0 and with MenACWY recipients. The 56-69-year group was small, and its depth increase did not reach significance, likely because of low power. Conclusions about previously exposed vaccinees are limited, since just six or seven AZD1222 recipients were seropositive for SARS-CoV-2 at baseline. The whole spike protein was spanned by vaccine-associated CD4 TCRs, and dominant responses were seen in regions 160-218 and 743-854.

This clonotype was sampled from an adult who received the AZD1222 COVID-19 vaccine. The starting material was peripheral blood, obtained 28 days after the second AZD1222 dose. Recombination connected TRBV6-5 to TRBJ1-6; tentative D gene TRBD1, with 6 bases matching. The CDR3 is CASAHTGTSPLHF. The DNA sequence is given as TGTGCCAGCGCTCATACAGGGACATCACCCCTCCACTTT.